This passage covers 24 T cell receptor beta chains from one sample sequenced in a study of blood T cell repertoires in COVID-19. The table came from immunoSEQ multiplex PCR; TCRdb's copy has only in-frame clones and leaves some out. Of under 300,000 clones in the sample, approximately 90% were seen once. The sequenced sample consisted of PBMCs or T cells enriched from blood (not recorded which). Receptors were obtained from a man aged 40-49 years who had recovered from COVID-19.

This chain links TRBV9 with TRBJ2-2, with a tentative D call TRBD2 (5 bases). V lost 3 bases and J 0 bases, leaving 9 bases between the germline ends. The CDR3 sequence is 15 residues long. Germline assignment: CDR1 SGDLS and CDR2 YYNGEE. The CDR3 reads CASSAAVANTGELFF. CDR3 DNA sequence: TGTGCCAGCAGCGCAGCGGTCGCGAACACCGGGGAGCTGTTTTTT.

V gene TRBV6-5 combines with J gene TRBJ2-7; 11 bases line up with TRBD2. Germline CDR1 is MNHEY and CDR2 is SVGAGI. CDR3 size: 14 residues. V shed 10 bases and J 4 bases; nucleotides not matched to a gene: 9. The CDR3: CATLETSGIYEQYF. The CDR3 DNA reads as TGTGCCACACTTGAGACTAGCGGGATATACGAGCAGTACTTC.

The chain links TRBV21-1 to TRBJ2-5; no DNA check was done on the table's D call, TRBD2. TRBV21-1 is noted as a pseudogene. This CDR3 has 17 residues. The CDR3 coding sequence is TGTGCCAGCAGCAACAAAAAAGCGGGAGGGCCGCTGACGACCCAGTACTTC. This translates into CASSNKKAGGPLTTQYF.

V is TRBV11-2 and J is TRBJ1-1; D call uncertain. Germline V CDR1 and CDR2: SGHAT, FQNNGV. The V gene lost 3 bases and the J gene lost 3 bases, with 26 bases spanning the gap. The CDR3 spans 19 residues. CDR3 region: CASSFSHYRGSSVHTEAFF. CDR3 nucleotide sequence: TGTGCCAGCAGCTTCAGCCACTACCGAGGATCGTCAGTACACACTGAAGCTTTCTTT. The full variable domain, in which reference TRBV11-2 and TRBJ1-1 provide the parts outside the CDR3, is EAGVAQSPRYKIIEKRQSVAFWCNPISGHATLYWYQQILGQGPKLLIQFQNNGVVDDSQLPKDRFSAERLKGVDSTLKIQPAKLEDSAVYLCASSFSHYRGSSVHTEAFFGQGTRLTVV.

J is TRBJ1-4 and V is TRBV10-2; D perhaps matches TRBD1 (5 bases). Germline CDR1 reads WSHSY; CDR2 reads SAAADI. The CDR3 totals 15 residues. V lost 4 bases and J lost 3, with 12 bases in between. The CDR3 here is CASSAPTAANEKLFF. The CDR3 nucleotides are TGCGCCAGCAGTGCTCCGACAGCCGCTAATGAAAAACTGTTTTTT.

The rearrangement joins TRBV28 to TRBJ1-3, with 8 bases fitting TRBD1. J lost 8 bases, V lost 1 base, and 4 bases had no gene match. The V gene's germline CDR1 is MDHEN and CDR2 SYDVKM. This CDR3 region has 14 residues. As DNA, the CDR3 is TGTGCCAGCAGTTTATCAGGGGGCGTCTACACCATATATTTT. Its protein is CASSLSGGVYTIYF.

In nucleotides, the CDR3 is TGTGCCAGCAGCTCCTTTGGACAGGGTTCACCCCTCCACTTT. Its protein is CASSSFGQGSPLHF. The chain employs TRBV7-9 and TRBJ1-6; 8 bases fit TRBD1. Germline V CDR1 and CDR2: SEHNR, FQNEAQ (reference sequence). The CDR3 is 14 residues long. After removal of 4 bases from V and 9 bases from J, the junction contained 5 bases not matched to a gene.

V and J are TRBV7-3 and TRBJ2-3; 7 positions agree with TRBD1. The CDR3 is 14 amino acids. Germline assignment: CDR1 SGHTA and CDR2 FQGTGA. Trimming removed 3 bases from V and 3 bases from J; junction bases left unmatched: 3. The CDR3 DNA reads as TGTGCCAGCAGCTTGGGACAGCTTACAGATACGCAGTATTTT. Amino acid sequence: CASSLGQLTDTQYF. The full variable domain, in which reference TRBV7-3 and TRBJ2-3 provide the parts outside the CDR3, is GAGVSQTPSNKVTEKGKYVELRCDPISGHTALYWYRQSLGQGPEFLIYFQGTGAADDSGLPNDRFFAVRPEGSVSTLKIQRTERGDSAVYLCASSLGQLTDTQYFGPGTRLTVL.

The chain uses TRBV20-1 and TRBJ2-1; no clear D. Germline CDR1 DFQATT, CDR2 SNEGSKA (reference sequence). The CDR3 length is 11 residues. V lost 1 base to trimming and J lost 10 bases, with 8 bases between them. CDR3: CSARVSVEQFF. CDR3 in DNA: TGCAGTGCTAGAGTGTCTGTGGAGCAGTTCTTC.

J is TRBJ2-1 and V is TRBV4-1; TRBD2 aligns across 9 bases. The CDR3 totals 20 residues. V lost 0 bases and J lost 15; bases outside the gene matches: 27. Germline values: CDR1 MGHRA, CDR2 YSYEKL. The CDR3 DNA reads TGCGCCAGCAGCCAAGATCAATCCATTGGCGGGGGGGCGGTTCCACGTGTACGGTTCTTC. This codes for CASSQDQSIGGGAVPRVRFF.

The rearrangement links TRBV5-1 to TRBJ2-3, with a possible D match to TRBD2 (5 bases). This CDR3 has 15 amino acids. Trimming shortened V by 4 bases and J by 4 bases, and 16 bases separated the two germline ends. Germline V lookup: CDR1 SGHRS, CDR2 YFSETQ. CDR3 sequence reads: CASSRSGAVADTQYF. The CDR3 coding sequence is TGCGCCAGCAGCCGGTCCGGAGCGGTCGCAGATACGCAGTATTTT. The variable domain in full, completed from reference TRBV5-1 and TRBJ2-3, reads KAGVTQTPRYLIKTRGQQVTLSCSPISGHRSVSWYQQTPGQGLQFLFEYFSETQRNKGNFPGRFSGRQFSNSRSEMNVSTLELGDSALYLCASSRSGAVADTQYFGPGTRLTVL.

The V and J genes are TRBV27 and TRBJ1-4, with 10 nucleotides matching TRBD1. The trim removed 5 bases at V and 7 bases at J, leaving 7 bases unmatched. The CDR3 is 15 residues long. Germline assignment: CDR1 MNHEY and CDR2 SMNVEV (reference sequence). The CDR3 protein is CASSIRDRGREKLFF. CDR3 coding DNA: TGTGCCAGCAGTATCCGGGACAGGGGACGTGAAAAACTGTTTTTT.

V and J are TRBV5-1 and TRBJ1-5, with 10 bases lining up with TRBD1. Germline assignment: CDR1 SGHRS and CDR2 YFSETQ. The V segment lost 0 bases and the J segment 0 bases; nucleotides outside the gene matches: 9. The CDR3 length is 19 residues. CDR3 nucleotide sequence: TGCGCCAGCAGCTTGGAATTGGGACAGGGGACGAGTAGCAATCAGCCCCAGCATTTT. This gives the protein CASSLELGQGTSSNQPQHF.

For the CDR3, the DNA is TGCAGCGTTGATGAGAGGGCGCCCGCTAACTATGGCTACACCTTC. Translation gives CSVDERAPANYGYTF. This chain uses TRBV29-1 with TRBJ1-2; no reliable D call. This CDR3 has 15 residues. In germline, CDR1 is SQVTM, CDR2 ANQGSEA. The V gene lost 3 bases and the J gene lost 0 bases, with 14 bases spanning the gap. Supplemented by reference TRBV29-1 and TRBJ1-2, the full variable domain reads SAVISQKPSRDICQRGTSLTIQCQVDSQVTMMFWYRQQPGQSLTLIATANQGSEATYESGFVIDKFPISRPNLTFSTLTVSNMSPEDSSIYLCSVDERAPANYGYTFGSGTRLTVV.

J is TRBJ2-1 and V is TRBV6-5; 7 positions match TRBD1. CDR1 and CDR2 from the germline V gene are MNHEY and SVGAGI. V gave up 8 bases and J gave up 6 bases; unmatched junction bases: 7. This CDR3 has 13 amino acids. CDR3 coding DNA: TGTGCCAGCGGAACTTACAGGGGCAATGAGCAGTTCTTC. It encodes CASGTYRGNEQFF.

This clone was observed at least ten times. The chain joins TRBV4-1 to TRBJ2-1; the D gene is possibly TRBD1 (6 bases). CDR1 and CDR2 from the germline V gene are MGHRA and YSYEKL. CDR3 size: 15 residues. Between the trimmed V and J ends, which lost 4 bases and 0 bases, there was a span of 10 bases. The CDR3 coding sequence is TGCGCCAGCAGCCGACTGGACAGCTCCTACAATGAGCAGTTCTTC. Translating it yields CASSRLDSSYNEQFF.

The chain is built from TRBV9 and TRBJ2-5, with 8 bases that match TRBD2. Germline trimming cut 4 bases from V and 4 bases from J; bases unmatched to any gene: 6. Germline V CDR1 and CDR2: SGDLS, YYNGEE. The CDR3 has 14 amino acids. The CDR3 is CASSSIAGLETQYF. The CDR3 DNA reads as TGTGCCAGCAGCTCAATAGCGGGGTTAGAGACCCAGTACTTC.

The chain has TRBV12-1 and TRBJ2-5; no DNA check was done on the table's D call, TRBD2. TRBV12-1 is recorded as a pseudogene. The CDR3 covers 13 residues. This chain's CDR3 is CASSPGGLETQYF. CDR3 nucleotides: TGTGCCAGCAGCCCGGGGGGGCTCGAGACCCAGTACTTC.

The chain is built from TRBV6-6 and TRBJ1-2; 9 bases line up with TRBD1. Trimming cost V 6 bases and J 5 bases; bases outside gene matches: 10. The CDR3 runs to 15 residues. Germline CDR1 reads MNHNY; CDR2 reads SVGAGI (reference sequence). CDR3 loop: CASSPIDRGGYGYTF. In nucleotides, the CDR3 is TGTGCCAGCAGCCCTATTGACAGGGGGGGATATGGCTACACCTTC.

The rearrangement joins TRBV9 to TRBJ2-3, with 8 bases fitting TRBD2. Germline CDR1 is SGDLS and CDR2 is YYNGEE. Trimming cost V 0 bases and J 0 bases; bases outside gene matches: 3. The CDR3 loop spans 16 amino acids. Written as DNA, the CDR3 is TGTGCCAGCAGCGTAGAACTAGCGGTTAGCACAGATACGCAGTATTTT. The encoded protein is CASSVELAVSTDTQYF.

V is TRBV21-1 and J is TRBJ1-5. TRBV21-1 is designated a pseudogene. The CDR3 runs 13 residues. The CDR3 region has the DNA TGTGCCAGCAGCAAAGGGGGGGGGAGGCCCCAGCATTTT. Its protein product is CASSKGGGRPQHF.

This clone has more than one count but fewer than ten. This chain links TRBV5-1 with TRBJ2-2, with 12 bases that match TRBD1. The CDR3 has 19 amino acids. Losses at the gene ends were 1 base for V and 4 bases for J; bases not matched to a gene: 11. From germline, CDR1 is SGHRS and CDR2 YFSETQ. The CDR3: CASSLRSGQGASGTGELFF. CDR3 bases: TGCGCCAGCAGCTTGAGATCGGGACAGGGGGCGAGTGGCACCGGGGAGCTGTTTTTT.

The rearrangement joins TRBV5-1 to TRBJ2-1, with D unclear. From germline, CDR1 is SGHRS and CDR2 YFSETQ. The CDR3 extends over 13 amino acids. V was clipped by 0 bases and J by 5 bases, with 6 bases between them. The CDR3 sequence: CASSLVLNNEQFF. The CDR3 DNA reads TGCGCCAGCAGCTTGGTACTTAACAATGAGCAGTTCTTC.

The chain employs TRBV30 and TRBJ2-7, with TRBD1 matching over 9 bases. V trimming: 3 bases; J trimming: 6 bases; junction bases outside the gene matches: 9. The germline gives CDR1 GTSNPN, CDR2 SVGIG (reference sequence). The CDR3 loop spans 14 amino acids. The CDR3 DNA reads TGTGCCTGGAGCGGCCCGGGACAGGGAGCCGAGCAGTACTTC. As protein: CAWSGPGQGAEQYF.